This T cell receptor (beta chain) comes out of a study of cytomegalovirus exposure and HLA in healthy donors (dated by TCRdb to 2017 to 2019). A note on the overall study: According to an earlier analysis of 587 of the donors, 150 million to 200 million T cells yielded 117 million unique TCR beta sequences and less than 300 Gb of sequence data. The study aimed to test whether signatures of past pathogen exposure could be identified by cataloging public T cell receptors. Roughly 5 DR-DQ haplotypes were handled as single units for association and clustering, since linkage in the cohort was strong. To predict cytomegalovirus infection status, the study brought together high-throughput TCR immunosequencing, statistical association of individual TCRs with disease status, and machine learning. Alongside the repertoire data, information on donor age, sex, ethnicity and CMV serostatus was compiled. The study profiled the T cell repertoires of 550 to 700 subjects by immunosequencing and related them to cytomegalovirus serostatus. Across approximately 420 genotyped donors of the cohort, an average of approximately 240,000 unique TCR beta nucleotide sequences per donor were sequenced, and 15% to 20% of those sequences were non-productive. An earlier analysis of several hundred of the donors used high-throughput TCR beta sequencing to judge whether each TCR beta V gene segment behaved as functional or pseudogenic. The genetic ancestry cluster associated with self-reported Caucasian donors included 81% of the 300 to 400 genotyped donors. In addition to the first cohort of around 670 subjects, a separate validation cohort of approximately 110 different subjects was used. A later genetic analysis took genome-wide SNP genotypes for about three fifths of the 666 donors and used that subset as a discovery cohort. Every discovery cohort repertoire had been produced on one sequencing platform. An early release covering about 600 HLA-typed donors comprised about 300 gigabases of sequencing data and tens of millions of unique TCR sequences. HLA typing covered class I and class II loci at four-digit resolution. The number of donors typed differed by locus, with roughly 629-640 for A, B, C, DRB1 and DQB1, roughly 520 for DQA1, approximately 580 for DPA1, and about 450 for DPB1. In the later analysis, no new phenotypic data were used to find candidate immune exposures; instead, reliance was placed on TCR beta sequences and their occurrence across donors. A later analysis re-analyzed previously published TCR beta repertoires from 666 donors and added high-resolution HLA genotyping to study TCR occurrence patterns. The research as a whole found: Correlated functional status among segregating V segments might reflect linkage disequilibrium, but an unknown experimental factor could not be ruled out. In a later analysis, most CMV-associated TCR beta chains were found to appear HLA-restricted, with HLA associations seemingly driven largely by CMV exposure. Broadly in line with IMGT annotations, most TCR beta V segments showed up in productive rearrangements about 87% or about 30% of the time in an earlier analysis of 587 of the donors. In this cohort, only TCR beta chains were sequenced, and detectable features were limited by the absence of alpha or paired-chain data. In a later analysis, the rate of TCR association differed among HLA loci, with DRB1 alleles having the most associated TCRs and HLA-C alleles having the fewest. The sequencing pipeline was judged likely to have produced a cluster of highly shared sequence variants as a technical artifact. Cytomegalovirus status was reported to be diagnosed by the classifier with high specificity and sensitivity in both the original and validation cohorts. A further reported finding was that TCR beta sequences accurately predicted the HLA-A and HLA-B alleles for most subjects in the first cohort. A later genetic analysis reported fewer N-insertions in productive TCRs among donors in an Asian-associated ancestry cluster than the roughly 620-donor mean. Across donors, most TCR sequences were observed very rarely, whereas some public TCRs were present in many individuals. A few of the identified cytomegalovirus-associated TCR beta chains were confirmed in vitro to be specific for cytomegalovirus antigens. The presence/absence analyses assumed that sequencing depth was roughly uniform across donors, and that assumption may not be true. Because the 87-base-pair reads could not distinguish some IMGT-functional V segments, including TRBV6-2 and TRBV6-3, those segments were excluded. Immune exposure information for the cohort was limited to CMV serostatus. In a later analysis, HLA-associated TCR beta chains were found to be more clonally expanded and to have lower generation probabilities than equally common non-associated chains. Approximately 18 rarely observed V segments, including chromosome 9 orphons, were excluded from the earlier analysis of almost 600 of the donors because counts were too low. An association between a missense DCLRE1C variant and V-gene and J-gene trimming of TCR beta chains was found in a later genetic analysis and replicated in an independent cohort. When HLA alleles, especially DR and DQ, strongly co-occurred, attributing TCR associations to individual alleles was difficult. Specific HLA alleles were associated with roughly 17,000 TCR beta sequences at a false discovery rate of 0.05 in a later analysis. A later analysis reported that several top co-occurrence clusters appeared linked to parvovirus B19, influenza, CMV and Epstein-Barr virus. A total of 164 TCR beta chains were listed by the study as associated with cytomegalovirus. According to the authors, the approach could potentially be generalized to other disease states and immunological phenotypes. Because HLA typing was missing for some donors at each locus, association tests included only the typed subset.

The library came from the immunoSEQ multiplex PCR assay. The multiplex PCR relied on a mix of 60 forward primers for TCR Vbeta segments and 13 reverse primers for TCR Jbeta segments. Amplification of the CDR3 region of rearranged TCR beta genes was performed with a multiplex PCR assay on genomic DNA. Amplified TCR beta libraries were sequenced as 87-base-pair reads on the Illumina HiSeq System. In the original analysis: In a later analysis, around 80 million unique TCR beta chains were counted across the 650 to 750 repertoires, and roughly 11 million of these chains were shared by at least two donors. To remove PCR and sequencing errors, raw reads were error-corrected and collapsed into unique sequences using a nearest-neighbor algorithm that merged closely related sequences. V, D and J gene segments were assigned by aligning CDR3 sequences to IMGT reference sequences. For a sequence to be retained, at least a six-nucleotide match to both a V gene segment and a J gene segment was required. Rearrangements were called productive when the CDR3 lacked stop codons and stayed in frame with V and J; all others were non-productive. Following IMGT convention, CDR3 was defined as the stretch from the second conserved V-encoded cysteine up to the conserved J-encoded phenylalanine. Sequences without an unambiguous match to a single V gene segment were excluded from the earlier analysis of almost 600 of the donors. An earlier analysis of 550 to 650 of the donors classified V segments as functional when productive rearrangements were above 56.7% and as segregating when the standard deviation between donors was above 5%. A statistical classification framework was built for diagnosing cytomegalovirus status from the catalog of TCR beta chain sequences. A later analysis assigned V and J genes by comparing TCR nucleotide sequences with IMGT/GENE-DB human TR gene sequences. The TCRdist pipeline was used in a later analysis to assign CDR3 sequences and most-parsimonious VDJ recombination scenarios. A later analysis defined each TCR beta chain by its CDR3 amino acid sequence plus V-gene family, and excluded reads lacking a unique V-gene family. A later analysis removed several hundred highly shared, low-generation-probability nucleotide sequences to deal with suspected cross-contamination and a sequencing artifact. A later analysis calculated a clonal expansion index for each public chain from normalized within-repertoire ranks of inferred template counts. In a later analysis, generation probabilities were computed using a VDJ recombination model fitted to out-of-frame rearrangements, and the results were checked against IGoR. In a later analysis, hypergeometric tests were used to score TCR-TCR, TCR-HLA and TCR-CMV co-occurrence, with a repertoire-size bias correction applied to TCR pairs. False discovery rates were estimated in a later analysis by permuting HLA or CMV assignments 20 times. A later analysis grouped co-occurring TCRs with DBSCAN, adding TCRdist sequence similarity when clustering within HLA-allele-positive subsets. Co-occurrence clustering excluded repertoires with fewer than 30,000 or more than 120,000 public chains, plus five with anomalous nucleotide sharing. Held by TCRdb, this immuneACCESS table contains in-frame sequences only and omits some clones. Under half of the omission traces to an unresolved V gene where checked; the cause of the rest is unknown. For V, J and clone size, that table is used; D and trimming come from the DNA. The table for this sample lists about 120,000 clones; around 85% of them were counted only once. 4% of the sample is in the top ten clones.

The cohort comprised hundreds of healthy bone marrow donors. Cohort members were all nominally healthy when sampled, although unrecorded immune exposures were likely present. The donor was CMV seropositive and belonged to the group of more than 250 seropositive cohort members. Each donor provided a peripheral blood sample, and peripheral blood mononuclear cells were used for TCR beta sequencing. The Qiagen DNeasy Blood Extraction Kit was used to extract genomic DNA from the blood cell samples. The cysteine opens and the phenylalanine closes a CDR3 of 15 amino acids. The only DNA kept is the CDR3, 45 bases in frame from the first base. The germline V gene provides CDR1 SGHTA and CDR2 FQGNSA. Between the V and J ends, shortened by 5 bases and 4 bases respectively, the junction contains 16 bases. As for this clone: It has no known antigen specificity. No base qualities exist here, and no much larger clone lies one base off it.

The sequence links TRBV7-2 to TRBJ2-3; TRBD1 is a possible D gene, resting on 5 matching bases. The sample consisted of PBMCs. This TCR was sampled from a man aged 18 to 30 in good health and CMV-seropositive. The CDR3 protein sequence reads: CASSQPTQGPDTQYF. At the DNA level, the sequence is TGTGCCAGCAGCCAACCTACCCAGGGCCCAGATACGCAGTATTTT.